One sample yielded the 9 T cell receptor beta chains listed below, sequenced in a study of blood T cell repertoires in COVID-19. Sequencing used immunoSEQ multiplex PCR; TCRdb keeps in-frame clones, though not all of them. The profile shows about 310,000 clones, about 89% of them singletons. Sequencing was carried out using PBMCs or T cells enriched from blood (not recorded which). Receptors were obtained from a middle-aged woman who had recovered from COVID-19.

The chain is built from TRBV11-3 and TRBJ2-1; 8 positions agree with TRBD2. The CDR3 has 17 residues. The germline V gene encodes CDR1 SGHNT and CDR2 YENEEA. V lost 2 bases and J lost 4; bases outside the gene matches: 10. CDR3 protein: CASSLRSGRILYNEQFF. In DNA, the CDR3 is TGTGCCAGCAGCTTACGGAGCGGGAGAATATTATACAATGAGCAGTTCTTC.

V and J are TRBV6-5 and TRBJ1-2, with 7 bases that match TRBD1. The V segment lost 0 bases and the J segment 4 bases; nucleotides outside the gene matches: 8. CDR3 size: 16 residues. Germline CDR1 is MNHEY and CDR2 is SVGAGI. CDR3 in amino acids: CASSYSGGQHAYGYTF. CDR3 nucleotides: TGTGCCAGCAGTTACTCGGGGGGACAGCATGCCTATGGCTACACCTTC.

The chain couples TRBV24-1 to TRBJ2-1, with 13 bases fitting TRBD2. Per the germline V gene, CDR1 is KGHDR and CDR2 is SFDVKD. J was trimmed by 6 bases and V by 4 bases; bases with no gene match: 5. CDR3 size: 16 residues. CDR3 loop: CATSEPGLAGTNEQFF. The DNA for the CDR3 is TGTGCCACCAGTGAGCCGGGACTAGCGGGAACCAATGAGCAGTTCTTC.

This chain connects TRBV19 to TRBJ1-4; D is ambiguous. The CDR3 loop spans 14 amino acids. With 5 bases removed from V and 0 bases from J, the gap between germline ends came to 7 bases. The V gene's germline CDR1 is LNHDA and CDR2 SQIVND (reference sequence). This CDR3 reads CASSGSSTNEKLFF. For the CDR3, the DNA is TGTGCCAGTAGTGGGAGCTCAACTAATGAAAAACTGTTTTTT.

The chain carries TRBV6-6 and TRBJ1-2; 7 positions match TRBD1. The CDR3 length is 14 residues. The germline gives CDR1 MNHNY, CDR2 SVGAGI (reference sequence). With V trimmed by 5 bases and J by 5 bases, 8 bases remained unmatched. The CDR3 DNA reads as TGTGCCAGCAGTCCAGGACAGGCTTGGTATGGCTACACCTTC. Protein sequence: CASSPGQAWYGYTF.

This rearrangement joins TRBV7-8 to TRBJ2-7; TRBD1 matches 7 bases. This CDR3 is 15 amino acids long. The V and J ends lost 1 base and 0 bases, in that order; junction bases with no gene match: 3. Germline values: CDR1 SGHVS, CDR2 FQNEAQ. DNA of the CDR3: TGTGCCAGCAGCTTAGGAGGGGGCGCCTCCTACGAGCAGTACTTC. Its translation: CASSLGGGASYEQYF.

This clone qualifies as medium-sized. V and J are TRBV6-2 or TRBV6-3 and TRBJ1-1; no firm D call. CDR3 length: 15 residues. V lost 0 bases and J 6 bases, leaving 14 bases between the germline ends. CDR1 MNHEY and CDR2 SVGEGT come from the germline V gene. The CDR3 bases are TGTGCCAGCAGTTACTCGAACGTCTTGGGCGCTGAAGCTTTCTTT. The encoded protein is CASSYSNVLGAEAFF.

This rearrangement joins TRBV19 to TRBJ2-2; 9 bases map to TRBD2. J gave up 7 bases and V 7 bases, and 13 bases lay outside the gene matches. The CDR3 has 16 residues. Germline V gene data show CDR1 as LNHDA and CDR2 as SQIVND (reference sequence). CDR3 amino acids: CASTPFSGGGGGELFF. The CDR3 bases are TGTGCCAGTACCCCTTTTAGCGGGGGCGGCGGCGGGGAGCTGTTTTTT.

The gene calls are TRBV11-1 and TRBJ2-5; 8 positions match TRBD1. V shed 2 bases, J shed 6 bases, and the junction held 8 bases outside the gene matches. The length of the CDR3 is 15 residues. Germline CDR1 and CDR2: SGHAT and FQDESV (reference sequence). CDR3 region: CASSLTGQGWKTQYF. As DNA, the CDR3 is TGTGCCAGCAGCTTAACTGGACAGGGATGGAAGACCCAGTACTTC.